The T cell receptor beta chain described here comes from a study of blood T cell repertoires in COVID-19 (dated by TCRdb to the early 2020s). Looking at the study overall: Samples covering the acute and convalescent phases of COVID-19 were provided by collaborators in the United States, Italy and Spain. The prospective study material was composed of cDNA or gDNA derived from T cells, B-cell-depleted T cells, or PBMCs. The samples were drawn from two sources: the first 160 participants of the ongoing ImmuneRACE study, and 950 to 1,500 subjects contributed by 6 global collaborators. The dataset comprised deeply sampled blood TCRbeta repertoires from subjects exposed to, actively infected with, or recovered from COVID-19. The sample metadata nearly always contained a de-identified subject ID, COVID-19 status, age in years and sex. Where available, HLA class I and class II types were obtained from metadata supplied by the sample provider rather than from assay-based typing. The repertoires were released in a freely available public database meant as a resource for research on the immune response to SARS-CoV-2. Results and caveats for the whole study, not just this receptor: The quantity of clinical and demographic metadata differed by source and by participant and was supplied without curation.

In the prospective study, participants were about 18 to 100 years old, resided in about 25 geographic areas of the United States, and were enrolled through a virtual design. To assign participants to cohorts, the prospective study relied on clinical history that participants themselves reported in a screening survey and a study questionnaire. Each participant in the prospective study had whole blood, serum and a nasopharyngeal or oropharyngeal swab collected by mobile phlebotomists. Prospective study participants could optionally give additional blood draws and questionnaires over a roughly 2-month period. Prospective study blood samples were shipped either frozen or at room temperature before DNA extraction. Trimming costs V 1 base and J 2 bases, and their ends lie 11 bases apart. CDR1 and CDR2 are drawn from the germline V gene (reference sequence): LNHDA, SQIVND. The CDR3 goes from the cysteine to the phenylalanine over 15 residues. Just the 45-base CDR3 DNA is kept, in frame starting at base 1.

Worth noting for this clone: It has no known antigen specificity. Per-base qualities were not stored, and no clone one base away is much larger.

TCRbeta CDR3 regions were amplified from genomic DNA using the immunoSEQ Assay, a bias-controlled multiplex PCR. Per the original workflow: The number of nucleated cells in each sample was estimated by amplification of reference gene primers within the assay. To quantify the absolute abundance of each unique TCRbeta CDR3 rearrangement, sequence reads were collapsed and filtered. Productive Simpson clonality was computed per sample as the square root of Simpson's diversity index over productive rearrangements. The clones in this table, taken by TCRdb from immuneACCESS, are in-frame only. Not every clone is retained; where verified, under half of the shortfall comes from an unresolved V gene, and the cause of the rest is unknown. The V and J calls and clone size come from that table; D and trimming were worked out from the DNA. This sample lists approximately 250,000 clones; about 91% were detected once. The ten largest make up 1.2% of the sample.

The receptor chain draws on TRBV19 and TRBJ1-2; TRBD1 might be the D gene, on 6 matching bases. Specimen: PBMCs or T cells enriched from blood (not recorded which). This TCR derives from a woman aged 40 to 50 with acute COVID-19. The CDR3 protein: CASSIGGTPNYGYTF. The base sequence is TGTGCCAGTAGTATAGGAGGGACACCGAACTATGGCTACACCTTC. The entire variable domain, with the stretches around the CDR3 drawn from the reference TRBV19 and TRBJ1-2 proteins, is DGGITQSPKYLFRKEGQNVTLSCEQNLNHDAMYWYRQDPGQGLRLIYYSQIVNDFQKGDIAEGYSVSREKKESFPLTVTSAQKNPTAFYLCASSIGGTPNYGYTFGSGTRLTVV.